This T cell receptor beta chain was identified during a study of OX40 agonist ivuxolimab in advanced cancers. General study points: Partial responders at 0.1-3.0 mg/kg showed near-lowest clonal expansion.

Using immunoSEQ multiplex PCR, the repertoire was profiled, and TCRdb retains in-frame clones only, with some absent. The data contain roughly 19,000 clones, 70% to 90% of them singletons. Note on this clone: Antigen specificity is unknown.

Germline loops: CDR1 SGHVS, CDR2 FQNEAQ. V dropped 1 base and J dropped 0; count of bases not matched to a gene: 2. The CDR3 loop spans 17 amino acids. The TCR was taken from an adult with an advanced solid tumor such as melanoma, head and neck, liver or kidney cancer. The source material was CD4+ or CD8+ T cells sorted from blood, sampled in a trial of the OX40 agonist ivuxolimab. The rearrangement links TRBV7-8 to TRBJ1-4, with 10 bases matching TRBD1. CDR3 amino acids: CASSLVGQGTTNEKLFF. The CDR3 DNA follows: TGTGCCAGCAGCTTAGTGGGACAGGGGACAACTAATGAAAAACTGTTTTTT.